This T cell receptor beta chain comes out of a study of blood T cell repertoires in COVID-19. Study details: COVID-19 samples from acute and convalescent phases originated in the United States, Italy and Spain.

All enrollees were roughly 18 to 95 years old and from 20 to 25 US areas. Donors were grouped by their self-reported clinical history. Original handling: Estimates of nucleated cell counts were drawn from the amplification of reference gene primers. Libraries were prepared by immunoSEQ multiplex PCR; TCRdb keeps only in-frame clonotypes and omits some of them. V and J calls and clone size are as listed in that table; D and trimming were resolved from the DNA. Of under 150,000 clones listed, approximately 90% are singletons. Worth noting for this clone: The same CDR3 is also encoded by other DNA sequences in this sample.

Trimming at V came to 8 bases and at J to 6 bases, leaving 19 bases not matched to a gene. Looked up from germline, CDR1 is SQVTM and CDR2 is ANQGSEA. There are 18 residues in the CDR3. The chain recombines TRBV29-1 with TRBJ2-2; 12 bases are shared with TRBD2. The sequence was collected from a woman under 40 with acute COVID-19. Sequencing input: PBMCs or T cells enriched from blood (not recorded which). The CDR3 coding sequence is TGCAGCACGAGGGGGTTGCTAGCGGGAGGGCCGGGGGCCGGGGAGCTGTTTTTT. As protein: CSTRGLLAGGPGAGELFF.